The clone carrying this TCR beta chain was recorded many times. Its antigen is undetermined. The sample comes from a study of CD8 T cells in ankylosing spondylitis. Study outcomes and limitations: Clones linked to the disease showed a CD8+ phenotype. They occurred at relatively low frequencies in peripheral blood. Past research had described some motif variants in reactive arthritis synovial fluid and blood. It was reported that disease-linked clones were significantly enriched in matched ankylosing spondylitis synovial fluid. Seemingly characteristic of ankylosing spondylitis blood was a TCR beta motif consisting of roughly 8 highly homologous variants.

TCR beta libraries were made by quantitative 5'-RACE with molecular barcodes. Each CDR3 protein is one row after TCRdb ran MiXCR on the 5' RACE reads. This sample has about 460,000 distinct CDR3 sequences, with approximately 5% found just once. The V segment lost 0 bases and the J segment 0 bases; nucleotides outside the gene matches: 1. This CDR3 has 16 amino acids. Germline CDR1 reads SGHRS; CDR2 reads YFSETQ. The sample consisted of blood, either unsorted or a sorted T cell fraction (not recorded which). The chain uses TRBV5-1 and TRBJ2-1, with 9 nucleotides matching TRBD2. This clonotype originated in a male donor with ankylosing spondylitis. The CDR3 region has the DNA TGCGCCAGCAGCTTGGTTAGCGGGAGCTCCTACAATGAGCAGTTCTTC. Translated: CASSLVSGSSYNEQFF.